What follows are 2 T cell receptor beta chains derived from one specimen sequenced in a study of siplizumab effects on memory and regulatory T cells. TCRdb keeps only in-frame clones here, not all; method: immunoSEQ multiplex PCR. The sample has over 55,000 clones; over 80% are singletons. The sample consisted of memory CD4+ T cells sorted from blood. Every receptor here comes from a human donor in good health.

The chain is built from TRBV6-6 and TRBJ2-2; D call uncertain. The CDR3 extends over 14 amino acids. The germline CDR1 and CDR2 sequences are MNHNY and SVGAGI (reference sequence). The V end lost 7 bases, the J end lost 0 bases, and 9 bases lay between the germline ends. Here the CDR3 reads CASNQLSNTGELFF. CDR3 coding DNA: TGTGCCAGCAACCAACTTTCGAACACCGGGGAGCTGTTTTTT.

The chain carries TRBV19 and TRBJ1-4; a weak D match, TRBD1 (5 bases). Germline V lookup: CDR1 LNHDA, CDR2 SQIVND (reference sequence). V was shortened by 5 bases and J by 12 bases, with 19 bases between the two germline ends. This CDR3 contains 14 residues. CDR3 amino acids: CASSFPSGGVQLFF. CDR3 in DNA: TGTGCCAGTAGTTTCCCCAGCGGAGGGGTTCAACTGTTTTTT.